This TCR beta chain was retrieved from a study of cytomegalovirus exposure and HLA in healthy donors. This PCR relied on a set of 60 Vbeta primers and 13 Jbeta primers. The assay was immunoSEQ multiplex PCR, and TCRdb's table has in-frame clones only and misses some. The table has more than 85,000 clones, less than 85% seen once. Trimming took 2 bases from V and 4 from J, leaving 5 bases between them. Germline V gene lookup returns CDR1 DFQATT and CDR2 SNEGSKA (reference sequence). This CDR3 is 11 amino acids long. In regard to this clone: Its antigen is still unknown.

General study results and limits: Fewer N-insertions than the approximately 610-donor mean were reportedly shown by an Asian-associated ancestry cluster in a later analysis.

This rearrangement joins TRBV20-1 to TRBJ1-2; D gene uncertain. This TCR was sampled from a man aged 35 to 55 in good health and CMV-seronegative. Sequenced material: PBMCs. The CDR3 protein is CSARLLYGYTF. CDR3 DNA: TGCAGTGCTAGACTCCTCTATGGCTACACCTTC.